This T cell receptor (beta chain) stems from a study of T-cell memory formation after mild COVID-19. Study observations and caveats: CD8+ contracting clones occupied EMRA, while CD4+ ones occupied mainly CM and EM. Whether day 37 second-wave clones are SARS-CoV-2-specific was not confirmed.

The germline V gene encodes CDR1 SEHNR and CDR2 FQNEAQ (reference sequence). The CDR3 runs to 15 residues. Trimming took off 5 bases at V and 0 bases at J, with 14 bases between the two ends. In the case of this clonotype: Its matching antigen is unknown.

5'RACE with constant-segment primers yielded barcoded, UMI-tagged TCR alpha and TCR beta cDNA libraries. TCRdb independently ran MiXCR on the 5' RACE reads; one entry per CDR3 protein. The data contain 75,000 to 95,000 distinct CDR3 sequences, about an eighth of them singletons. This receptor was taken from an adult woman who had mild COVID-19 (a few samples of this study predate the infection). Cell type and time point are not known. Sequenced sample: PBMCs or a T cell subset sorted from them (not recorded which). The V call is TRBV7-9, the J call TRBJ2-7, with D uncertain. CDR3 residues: CASSVTPSSSYEQYF. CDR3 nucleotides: TGTGCCAGCAGCGTCACACCATCGAGCTCCTACGAGCAGTACTTC.